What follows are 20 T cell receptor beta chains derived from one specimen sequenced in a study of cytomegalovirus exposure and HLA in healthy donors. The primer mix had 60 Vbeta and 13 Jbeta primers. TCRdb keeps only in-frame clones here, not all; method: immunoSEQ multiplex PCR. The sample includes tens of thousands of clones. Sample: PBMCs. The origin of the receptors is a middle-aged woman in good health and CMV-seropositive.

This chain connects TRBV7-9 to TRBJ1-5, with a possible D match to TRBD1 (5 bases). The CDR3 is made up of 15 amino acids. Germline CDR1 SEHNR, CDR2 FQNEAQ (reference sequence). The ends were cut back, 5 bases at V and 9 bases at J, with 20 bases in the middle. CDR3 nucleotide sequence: TGTGCCAGCAGCGAGGACACGGAATGGAGTAGGCCCCAGCATTTT. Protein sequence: CASSEDTEWSRPQHF. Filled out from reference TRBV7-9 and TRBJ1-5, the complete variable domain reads DTGVSQNPRHKITKRGQNVTFRCDPISEHNRLYWYRQTLGQGPEFLTYFQNEAQLEKSRLLSDRFSAERPKGSFSTLEIQRTEQGDSAMYLCASSEDTEWSRPQHFGDGTRLSIL.

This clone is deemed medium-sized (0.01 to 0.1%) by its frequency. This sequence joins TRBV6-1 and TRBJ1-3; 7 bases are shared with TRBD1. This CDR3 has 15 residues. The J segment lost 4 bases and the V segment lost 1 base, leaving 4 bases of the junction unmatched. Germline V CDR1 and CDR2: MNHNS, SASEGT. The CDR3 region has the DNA TGTGCCAGCAGTGAAGAAGGAGGGGGCGGAAACACCATATATTTT. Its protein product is CASSEEGGGGNTIYF.

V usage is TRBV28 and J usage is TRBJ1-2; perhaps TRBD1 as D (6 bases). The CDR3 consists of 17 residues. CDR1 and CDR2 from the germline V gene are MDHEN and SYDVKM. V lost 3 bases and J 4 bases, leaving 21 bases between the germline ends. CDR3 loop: CASSFTSSGGGGYGYTF. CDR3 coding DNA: TGTGCCAGCAGTTTTACTTCCTCGGGGGGCGGAGGCTATGGCTACACCTTC.

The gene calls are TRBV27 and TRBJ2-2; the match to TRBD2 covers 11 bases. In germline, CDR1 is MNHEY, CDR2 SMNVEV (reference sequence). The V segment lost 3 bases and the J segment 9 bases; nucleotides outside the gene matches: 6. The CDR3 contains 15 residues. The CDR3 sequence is CASSLLAGGPRELFF. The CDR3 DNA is TGTGCCAGCAGTTTGTTAGCGGGAGGGCCAAGGGAGCTGTTTTTT.

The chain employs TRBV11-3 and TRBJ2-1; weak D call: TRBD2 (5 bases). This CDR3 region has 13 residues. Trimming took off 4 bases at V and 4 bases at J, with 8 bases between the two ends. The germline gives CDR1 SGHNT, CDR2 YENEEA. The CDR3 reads CASSSREYNEQFF. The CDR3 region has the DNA TGTGCCAGCAGCTCGAGGGAGTACAATGAGCAGTTCTTC. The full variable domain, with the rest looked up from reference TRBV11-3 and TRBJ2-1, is EAGVVQSPRYKIIEKKQPVAFWCNPISGHNTLYWYLQNLGQGPELLIRYENEEAVDDSQLPKDRFSAERLKGVDSTLKIQPAELGDSAVYLCASSSREYNEQFFGPGTRLTVL.

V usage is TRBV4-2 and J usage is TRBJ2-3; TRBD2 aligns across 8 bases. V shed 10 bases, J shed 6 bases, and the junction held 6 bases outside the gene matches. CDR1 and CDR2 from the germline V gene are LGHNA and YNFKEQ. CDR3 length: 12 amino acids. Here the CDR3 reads CATTSEGDTQYF. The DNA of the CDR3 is TGTGCCACGACTAGCGAAGGGGATACGCAGTATTTT.

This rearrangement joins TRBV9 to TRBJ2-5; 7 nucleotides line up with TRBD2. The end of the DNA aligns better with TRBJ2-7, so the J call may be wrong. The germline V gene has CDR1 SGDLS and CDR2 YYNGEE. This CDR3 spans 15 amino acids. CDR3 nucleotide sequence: TGTGCCAGCAGCGTAGCTAGGGACTATACCTACGAGCAGTACTTC. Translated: CASSVARDYTYEQYF.

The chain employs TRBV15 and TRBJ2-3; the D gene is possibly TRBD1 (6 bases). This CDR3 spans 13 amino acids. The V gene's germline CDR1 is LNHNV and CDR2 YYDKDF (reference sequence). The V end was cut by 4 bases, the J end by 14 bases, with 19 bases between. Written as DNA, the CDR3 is TGTGCCACCAGCACTCCGACAGGCGCCTTTTTGTATTTT. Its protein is CATSTPTGAFLYF.

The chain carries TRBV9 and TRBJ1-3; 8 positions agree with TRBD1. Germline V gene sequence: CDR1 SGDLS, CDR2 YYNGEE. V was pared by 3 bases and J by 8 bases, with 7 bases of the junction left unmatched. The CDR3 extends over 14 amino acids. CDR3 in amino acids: CASSEMDRVHTIYF. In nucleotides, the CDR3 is TGTGCCAGCAGCGAAATGGACAGGGTCCACACCATATATTTT.

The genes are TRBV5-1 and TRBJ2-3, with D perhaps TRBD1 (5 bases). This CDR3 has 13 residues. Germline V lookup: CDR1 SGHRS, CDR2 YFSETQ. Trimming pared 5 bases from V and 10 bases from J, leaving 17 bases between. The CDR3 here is CASRPAGWWAQYF. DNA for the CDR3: TGCGCCAGCAGGCCCGCAGGGTGGTGGGCGCAGTATTTT.

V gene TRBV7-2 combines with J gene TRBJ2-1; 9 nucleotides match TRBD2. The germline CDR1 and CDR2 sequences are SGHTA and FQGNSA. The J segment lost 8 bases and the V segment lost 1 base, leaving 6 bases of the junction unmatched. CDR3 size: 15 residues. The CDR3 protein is CASSLVAGGLYEQFF. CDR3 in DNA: TGTGCCAGCAGCTTAGTTGCGGGGGGGCTCTATGAGCAGTTCTTC.

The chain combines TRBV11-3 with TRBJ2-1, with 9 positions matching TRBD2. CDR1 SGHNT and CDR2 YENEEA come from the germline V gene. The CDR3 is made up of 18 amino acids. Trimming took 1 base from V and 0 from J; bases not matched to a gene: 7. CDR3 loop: CASSLGIAGVGSYNEQFF. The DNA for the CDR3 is TGTGCCAGCAGCTTAGGAATAGCGGGAGTGGGCTCCTACAATGAGCAGTTCTTC.

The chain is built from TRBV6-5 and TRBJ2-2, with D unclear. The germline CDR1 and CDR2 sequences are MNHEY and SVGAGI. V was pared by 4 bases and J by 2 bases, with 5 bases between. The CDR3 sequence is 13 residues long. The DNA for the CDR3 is TGTGCCAGCAGTTCCCCAAACACCGGGGAGCTGTTTTTT. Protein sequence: CASSSPNTGELFF.

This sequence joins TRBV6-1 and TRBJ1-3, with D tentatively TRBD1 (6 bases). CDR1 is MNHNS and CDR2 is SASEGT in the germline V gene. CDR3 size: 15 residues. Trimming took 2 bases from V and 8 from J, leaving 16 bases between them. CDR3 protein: CASSESQGRGDTIYF. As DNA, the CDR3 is TGTGCCAGCAGTGAAAGCCAAGGCAGGGGAGACACCATATATTTT.

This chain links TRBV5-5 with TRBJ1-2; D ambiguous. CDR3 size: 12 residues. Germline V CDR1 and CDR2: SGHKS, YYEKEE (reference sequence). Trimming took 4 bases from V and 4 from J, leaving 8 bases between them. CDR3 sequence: CASSPTSYGYTF. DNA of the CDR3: TGTGCCAGCAGCCCCACGAGCTATGGCTACACCTTC.

In nucleotides, the CDR3 is TGCGCCAGCAGCTGGATGAAGCGGGAGGGGTACGAGCAGTACTTC. Its translation is CASSWMKREGYEQYF. The chain uses TRBV5-1 and TRBJ2-5; TRBD2 matches at 10 bases. The J call may be incorrect, as the DNA end agrees better with TRBJ2-7. Germline V CDR1 and CDR2: SGHRS, YFSETQ. The CDR3 runs to 15 residues.

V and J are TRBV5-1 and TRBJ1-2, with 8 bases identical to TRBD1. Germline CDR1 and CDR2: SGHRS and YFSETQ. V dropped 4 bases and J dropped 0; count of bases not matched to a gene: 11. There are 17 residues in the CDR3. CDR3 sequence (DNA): TGCGCCAGCAGCCCTGGACAGGGAATTATAGCTAACTATGGCTACACCTTC. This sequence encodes CASSPGQGIIANYGYTF.

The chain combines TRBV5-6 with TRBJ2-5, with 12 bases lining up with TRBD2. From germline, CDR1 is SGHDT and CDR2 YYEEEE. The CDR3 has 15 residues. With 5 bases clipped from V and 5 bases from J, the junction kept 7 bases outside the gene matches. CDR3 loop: CASSQMTSGGETQYF. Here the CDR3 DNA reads TGTGCCAGCAGTCAAATGACTAGCGGGGGTGAGACCCAGTACTTC.

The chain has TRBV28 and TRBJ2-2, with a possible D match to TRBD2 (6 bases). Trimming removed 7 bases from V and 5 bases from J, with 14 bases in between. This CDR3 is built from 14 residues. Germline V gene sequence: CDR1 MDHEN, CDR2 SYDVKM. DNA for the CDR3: TGTGCCAGCAAGGCCGGGAGAGAAACCGGGGAGCTGTTTTTT. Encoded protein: CASKAGRETGELFF.

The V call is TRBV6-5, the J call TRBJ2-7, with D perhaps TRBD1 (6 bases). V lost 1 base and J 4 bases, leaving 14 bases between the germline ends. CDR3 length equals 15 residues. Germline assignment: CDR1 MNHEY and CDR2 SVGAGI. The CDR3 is CASSYFADRTYEQYF. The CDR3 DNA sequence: TGTGCCAGCAGTTACTTCGCCGACAGGACGTACGAGCAGTACTTC.